These T cell receptor beta chains were read from a single sample in a study of blood T cell repertoires in COVID-19. Data came from immunoSEQ multiplex PCR; TCRdb stores just in-frame clones and leaves some out. Among around 300,000 clones listed, around 82% were seen once. The sequenced material came from peripheral blood. The receptors were sampled from a woman in her forties or fifties who had recovered from COVID-19. Both conserved end residues are part of each CDR3. The order of the fields is clone size, J gene, D gene, V gene, CDR3 DNA, CDR3 protein. The D gene is left open where the match is weak. Size values are once, few and many counts, or a class for expanded clones, and some rows have none.

clone_size: once; j_call: TRBJ1-5; d_call: .; v_call: TRBV19; cdr3_nt: TGTGCCAGTAGTATAGCAGGGTTAGGCAATCAGCCCCAGCATTTT; cdr3_aa: CASSIAGLGNQPQHF
clone_size: .; j_call: TRBJ1-5; d_call: .; v_call: TRBV6-6; cdr3_nt: TGTGCCAGCAGTCCTGGTCAGGCAGGCCTTAATCAGCCCCAGCATTTT; cdr3_aa: CASSPGQAGLNQPQHF
clone_size: .; j_call: TRBJ1-3; d_call: .; v_call: TRBV7-8; cdr3_nt: TGTGCCAGCAGCTTACAGGCGGTCGGGAGCTCTGGAAACACCATATATTTT; cdr3_aa: CASSLQAVGSSGNTIYF
clone_size: few; j_call: TRBJ2-1; d_call: TRBD2; v_call: TRBV27; cdr3_nt: TGTGCCAGCAGTGGGACTAGCGGGGGGGACAATGAGCAGTTCTTC; cdr3_aa: CASSGTSGGDNEQFF
clone_size: .; j_call: TRBJ1-4; d_call: TRBD1; v_call: TRBV28; cdr3_nt: TGTGCCAGCAGTTTCCGGGACAGGGTTGGCGAAAAACTGTTTTTT; cdr3_aa: CASSFRDRVGEKLFF
clone_size: .; j_call: TRBJ2-7; d_call: TRBD2; v_call: TRBV6-5; cdr3_nt: TGTGCCACCGGGACTAGCGGCTCCTACGAGCAGTACTTC; cdr3_aa: CATGTSGSYEQYF
clone_size: once; j_call: TRBJ1-5; d_call: .; v_call: TRBV6-5; cdr3_nt: TGTGCCAGCAGTTACAGCGGGGGGAATCAGCCCCAGCATTTT; cdr3_aa: CASSYSGGNQPQHF
clone_size: once; j_call: TRBJ2-6; d_call: TRBD1; v_call: TRBV7-8; cdr3_nt: TGTGCCAGCAGCTTAGGACAGGGGTTGGCTGGGGCCAACGTCCTGACTTTC; cdr3_aa: CASSLGQGLAGANVLTF
clone_size: .; j_call: TRBJ2-1; d_call: TRBD2; v_call: TRBV19; cdr3_nt: TGTGCCAGTGTAGCGGGAGGATCGGGATACAATGAGCAGTTCTTC; cdr3_aa: CASVAGGSGYNEQFF
clone_size: .; j_call: TRBJ2-7; d_call: TRBD2; v_call: TRBV9; cdr3_nt: TGTGCCAGCCGAGCGGGGCACACAGATATCGGCGAGCAGTACTTC; cdr3_aa: CASRAGHTDIGEQYF
clone_size: .; j_call: TRBJ1-4; d_call: .; v_call: TRBV4-3; cdr3_nt: TGCGCCAGCAGTCAAGATGGGCGGCAGGAGGCAACTAATGAAAAACTGTTTTTT; cdr3_aa: CASSQDGRQEATNEKLFF
clone_size: few; j_call: TRBJ2-7; d_call: TRBD1; v_call: TRBV28; cdr3_nt: TGTGCCAGCAGTTTAATGCGGACAGGGAGCTACGAGCAGTACTTC; cdr3_aa: CASSLMRTGSYEQYF
clone_size: .; j_call: TRBJ2-1; d_call: .; v_call: TRBV7-3; cdr3_nt: TGTGCCAGCAGCTTAAGTTCGGGAAGTGAGCAGTTCTTC; cdr3_aa: CASSLSSGSEQFF
clone_size: .; j_call: TRBJ2-5; d_call: .; v_call: TRBV18; cdr3_nt: TGTGCCAGCTCACCACCCCGGTTCGGGGAGACCCAGTACTTC; cdr3_aa: CASSPPRFGETQYF
clone_size: .; j_call: TRBJ1-1; d_call: .; v_call: TRBV6-2/TRBV6-3; cdr3_nt: TGTGCCAGCAGTTACGGAGGGGCGGGGAACACTGAAGCTTTCTTT; cdr3_aa: CASSYGGAGNTEAFF
clone_size: .; j_call: TRBJ2-7; d_call: .; v_call: TRBV6-5; cdr3_nt: TGTGCCAGCAGGGGGGCAGGGTCCTACGAGCAGTACTTC; cdr3_aa: CASRGAGSYEQYF
clone_size: .; j_call: TRBJ1-1; d_call: TRBD1; v_call: TRBV3-1/TRBV3-2; cdr3_nt: TGTGCCAGCAGATTCGACAGGGTAAACACTGAAGCTTTCTTT; cdr3_aa: CASRFDRVNTEAFF
clone_size: .; j_call: TRBJ1-1; d_call: .; v_call: TRBV18; cdr3_nt: TGTGCCAGCTCCCTCATTCAGGGGATGAACACTGAAGCTTTCTTT; cdr3_aa: CASSLIQGMNTEAFF
clone_size: .; j_call: TRBJ2-2; d_call: TRBD2; v_call: TRBV9; cdr3_nt: TGTGCCAGCAGCGTAGCTAGCGGGCCTCGGGGGGAGCTGTTTTTT; cdr3_aa: CASSVASGPRGELFF
clone_size: .; j_call: TRBJ1-2; d_call: TRBD1; v_call: TRBV4-1; cdr3_nt: TGCGCCAGCAGCCAAACTATCCGGACAGGGACAGGCTATGGCTACACCTTC; cdr3_aa: CASSQTIRTGTGYGYTF
clone_size: .; j_call: TRBJ2-7; d_call: TRBD2; v_call: TRBV4-2; cdr3_nt: TGTGCCAGCAGCCCTGGGACTAGCGGGAGTAGTCAACAGTACTTC; cdr3_aa: CASSPGTSGSSQQYF
clone_size: .; j_call: TRBJ2-2; d_call: .; v_call: TRBV6-2/TRBV6-3; cdr3_nt: TGTGCCAGCAGTCCCGCGGGGGCGCCCGCCGGGGAGCTGTTTTTT; cdr3_aa: CASSPAGAPAGELFF
clone_size: .; j_call: TRBJ2-7; d_call: TRBD1; v_call: TRBV28; cdr3_nt: TGTGCCAGCAGCCAAACCCAACAGGGGACCTACGAGCAGTACTTC; cdr3_aa: CASSQTQQGTYEQYF
clone_size: .; j_call: TRBJ1-2; d_call: .; v_call: TRBV19; cdr3_nt: TGTGCCAGTAGTAGAAACAGGGATAGCTACACCTTC; cdr3_aa: CASSRNRDSYTF
clone_size: .; j_call: TRBJ1-2; d_call: TRBD1; v_call: TRBV6-5; cdr3_nt: TGTGCCAGCAGCCCATCACAGGGGTATGGCTACACCTTC; cdr3_aa: CASSPSQGYGYTF
clone_size: .; j_call: TRBJ2-2; d_call: TRBD1; v_call: TRBV18; cdr3_nt: TGTGCCAGCTCACCGTGGACAGGGGTAGACACCGGGGAGCTGTTTTTT; cdr3_aa: CASSPWTGVDTGELFF
clone_size: .; j_call: TRBJ1-2; d_call: TRBD1; v_call: TRBV28; cdr3_nt: TGTGCCAGCAGTCCAGGACAGGGCTATGGCTACACCTTC; cdr3_aa: CASSPGQGYGYTF
clone_size: .; j_call: TRBJ2-3; d_call: TRBD1; v_call: TRBV28; cdr3_nt: TGTGCCAGCAGTCGAAGGGACAGGGTCGCAGATACGCAGTATTTT; cdr3_aa: CASSRRDRVADTQYF
clone_size: .; j_call: TRBJ2-7; d_call: TRBD1; v_call: TRBV9; cdr3_nt: TGTGCCAGCAGCACTCACAGGGGAAGTGAGCAGTACTTC; cdr3_aa: CASSTHRGSEQYF
clone_size: few; j_call: TRBJ2-2; d_call: TRBD1; v_call: TRBV30; cdr3_nt: TGTGCCTGGGCAACAGGGGGCGCAGCCGGGGAGCTGTTTTTT; cdr3_aa: CAWATGGAAGELFF
clone_size: .; j_call: TRBJ1-3; d_call: .; v_call: TRBV7-2; cdr3_nt: TGTGCCAGCAGCCAAAGGACAGCTGGAAACACCATATATTTT; cdr3_aa: CASSQRTAGNTIYF
clone_size: .; j_call: TRBJ2-7; d_call: .; v_call: TRBV10-3; cdr3_nt: TGTGCCATCAGTGGAGGGCCCGAGCAGTACTTC; cdr3_aa: CAISGGPEQYF
clone_size: .; j_call: TRBJ2-3; d_call: TRBD1; v_call: TRBV5-1; cdr3_nt: TGCGCCAGCAGCTCCGCCGCCGGACAGGGGATAGATACGCAGTATTTT; cdr3_aa: CASSSAAGQGIDTQYF
clone_size: few; j_call: TRBJ1-1; d_call: .; v_call: TRBV19; cdr3_nt: TGTGCCAGTAGTAGGATCAGGGAGGCAATGAACACTGAAGCTTTCTTT; cdr3_aa: CASSRIREAMNTEAFF
clone_size: .; j_call: TRBJ1-1; d_call: .; v_call: TRBV6-5; cdr3_nt: TGTGCCAGCAGCGGACGGCGGGCAATGAATGAAGCTTTCTTT; cdr3_aa: CASSGRRAMNEAFF
clone_size: .; j_call: TRBJ2-5; d_call: .; v_call: TRBV27; cdr3_nt: TGTGCCAGCAGTTTAGTTCTGTCAGGCGTTGAGACCCAGTACTTC; cdr3_aa: CASSLVLSGVETQYF
clone_size: .; j_call: TRBJ2-5; d_call: .; v_call: TRBV5-4; cdr3_nt: TGTGCCAGCAGCTTGAGGGGGTTCCAAGAGACCCAGTACTTC; cdr3_aa: CASSLRGFQETQYF
clone_size: .; j_call: TRBJ1-3; d_call: .; v_call: TRBV9; cdr3_nt: TGTGCCAGCAGCGTAGGAGTGTCTGGAAACACCATATATTTT; cdr3_aa: CASSVGVSGNTIYF
clone_size: .; j_call: TRBJ1-6; d_call: .; v_call: TRBV5-4; cdr3_nt: TGTGCCAGCAGCTTTCTAAGGAGTTATAATTCACCCCTCCACTTT; cdr3_aa: CASSFLRSYNSPLHF
clone_size: .; j_call: TRBJ1-2; d_call: .; v_call: TRBV12-3/TRBV12-4; cdr3_nt: TGTGCCAGCAGTCAGTACTATGGCTACACCTTC; cdr3_aa: CASSQYYGYTF
clone_size: .; j_call: TRBJ2-3; d_call: .; v_call: TRBV4-3; cdr3_nt: TGCGCCAGCAGCCAAGATTTTTTGTCGGCAGATACGCAGTATTTT; cdr3_aa: CASSQDFLSADTQYF
clone_size: .; j_call: TRBJ1-5; d_call: TRBD1; v_call: TRBV5-5; cdr3_nt: TGTGCCAGCAGCCGGGACAGCCCGCTAGGACAGCCCCAGCATTTT; cdr3_aa: CASSRDSPLGQPQHF
clone_size: once; j_call: TRBJ2-3; d_call: TRBD2; v_call: TRBV19; cdr3_nt: TGTGCCAGTAGTACGCGAGGGACTAGCGGGAGCACAGATACGCAGTATTTT; cdr3_aa: CASSTRGTSGSTDTQYF
clone_size: many; j_call: TRBJ2-2; d_call: TRBD2; v_call: TRBV18; cdr3_nt: TGTGCCAGCTCACAAACTAGCGGGTACACCGGGGAGCTGTTTTTT; cdr3_aa: CASSQTSGYTGELFF